This TCR beta chain came from a study of cytomegalovirus exposure and HLA in healthy donors. Study at large: Early released data comprised 80 million to 90 million unique TCRs from HLA-typed donors. Broader study findings: Accurate prediction of most subjects' HLA-A and HLA-B alleles from TCR beta sequences was reported.

Nominally healthy donors provided the samples, though records likely missed some immune exposures. Trimming removed 6 bases from V and 4 bases from J, with 12 bases in between. The CDR3 is made up of 14 amino acids. CDR1 and CDR2 from the germline V gene are LNHDA and SQIVND (reference sequence). PCR used 60 Vbeta primers and 13 Jbeta primers. Assay used: immunoSEQ multiplex PCR; TCRdb lists only in-frame clones, some missing. Seen in this sample are under 250,000 clones; the ten most common clones hold around 1.1%. With regard to this clone: The antigen is not known.

The chain is built from TRBV19 and TRBJ1-4; a possible D gene is TRBD1 (5 bases). The origin of this receptor is a girl aged 2 to 9 in good health and CMV-seropositive. Material: PBMCs. The CDR3: CASSPTVDNEKLFF. CDR3 bases: TGTGCCAGTAGCCCGACAGTGGATAATGAAAAACTGTTTTTT.